The 18 T cell receptor beta chains below come from one sample, sequenced in a study of brain metastases from non-small cell lung cancer. Profiled with immunoSEQ multiplex PCR; TCRdb holds only in-frame clones, not every one. Of 3,500 to 5,500 clones in the sample, just under 85% were seen once. The sequenced sample consisted of primary lung tumor tissue. The receptors were sampled from a donor aged 40 or older with non-small cell lung cancer.

CDR3 amino acids: CASSISSQETQYF. The CDR3 nucleotides read TGTGCCAGTAGTATCAGTAGCCAAGAGACCCAGTACTTC. This chain joins TRBV19 and TRBJ2-5; D is undetermined. This CDR3 contains 13 residues. The germline gives CDR1 LNHDA, CDR2 SQIVND (reference sequence). The germline V and J ends were trimmed by 3 bases and 1 base, with 6 bases remaining between them.

The rearrangement joins TRBV24-1 to TRBJ2-2; either TRBD1 or TRBD2 may fit D (5 bases each). The CDR3 contains 14 residues. The germline gives CDR1 KGHDR, CDR2 SFDVKD. Trimming left V 5 bases short and J 3 bases short, with 9 bases between. This chain's CDR3 is CATSAGQYTGELFF. The CDR3 nucleotides read TGTGCCACCAGTGCGGGGCAGTACACCGGGGAGCTGTTTTTT.

The CDR3 is CASSIRELAGANTDTQYF. CDR3 nucleotides: TGTGCCAGTAGTATAAGGGAACTAGCGGGGGCTAACACAGATACGCAGTATTTT. The V and J genes are TRBV19 and TRBJ2-3; 11 positions match TRBD2. J gave up 2 bases and V 2 bases, and 9 bases lay outside the gene matches. Germline lookup yields CDR1 LNHDA and CDR2 SQIVND (reference sequence). CDR3 length equals 18 residues. The whole variable domain, remainder taken from reference TRBV19 and TRBJ2-3, is DGGITQSPKYLFRKEGQNVTLSCEQNLNHDAMYWYRQDPGQGLRLIYYSQIVNDFQKGDIAEGYSVSREKKESFPLTVTSAQKNPTAFYLCASSIRELAGANTDTQYFGPGTRLTVL.

The chain couples TRBV10-3 to TRBJ2-1; TRBD2 agrees at 8 bases. This CDR3 is 13 amino acids long. V lost 6 bases and J lost 6; bases outside the gene matches: 4. CDR1 ENHRY and CDR2 SYGVKD come from the germline V gene. The CDR3 sequence is CAISGGAFNEQFF. CDR3 DNA: TGTGCCATCAGCGGGGGGGCCTTCAATGAGCAGTTCTTC.

A word on this clone: Other DNA sequences of this sample code for an identical CDR3. J is TRBJ2-3 and V is TRBV12-3 or TRBV12-4, with a tentative D call TRBD2 (6 bases). CDR3 length: 11 amino acids. V was cut by 8 bases and J by 6 bases, with 9 bases left in between. CDR3 sequence (DNA): TGTGCCAGCGGGGCGGGGGATACGCAGTATTTT. Its protein is CASGAGDTQYF.

The chain uses TRBV29-1 and TRBJ1-1; D is unresolved. V was clipped by 4 bases and J by 0 bases, with 12 bases between them. Germline lookup yields CDR1 SQVTM and CDR2 ANQGSEA. The CDR3 is made up of 14 amino acids. The DNA for the CDR3 is TGCAGCGTTGGCCGACTAGTGATGAACACTGAAGCTTTCTTT. Translation: CSVGRLVMNTEAFF. Looking up the rest from reference TRBV29-1 and TRBJ1-1 gives the full variable domain: SAVISQKPSRDICQRGTSLTIQCQVDSQVTMMFWYRQQPGQSLTLIATANQGSEATYESGFVIDKFPISRPNLTFSTLTVSNMSPEDSSIYLCSVGRLVMNTEAFFGQGTRLTVV.

The V and J genes are TRBV29-1 and TRBJ2-3; D is possibly TRBD2 (7 bases). In germline, CDR1 is SQVTM, CDR2 ANQGSEA. This CDR3 region has 15 residues. CDR3 amino acids: CRLGGAGQGSDTQYF. The CDR3 nucleotides are TGCCGCCTGGGGGGGGCGGGACAAGGGTCAGATACGCAGTATTTT.

The V call is TRBV6-4, the J call TRBJ1-5; no clear D. V lost 0 bases, J lost 2 bases, and 2 bases lay in between. The CDR3 runs to 13 residues. CDR1 MRHNA and CDR2 SNTAGT come from the germline V gene. The CDR3 reads CASSDSGNQPQHF. DNA for the CDR3: TGTGCCAGCAGTGACTCGGGCAATCAGCCCCAGCATTTT.

The count of this clone is one. The chain is built from TRBV4-3 and TRBJ1-6; D is undetermined. The germline V gene has CDR1 LGHNA and CDR2 YSLEER. Trimming shortened V by 1 base and J by 10 bases, and 11 bases separated the two germline ends. CDR3 size: 14 residues. CDR3 in DNA: TGCGCCAGCAGCCAAGGTCGCATGGGCTCACCCCTCCACTTT. Encoded protein: CASSQGRMGSPLHF.

This clone was seen only a few times. The J gene is TRBJ2-3, the V gene TRBV14; D gene ambiguous. The V gene's germline CDR1 is SGHDN and CDR2 FVKESK. This CDR3 is 14 amino acids long. The ends were cut back, 5 bases at V and 2 bases at J, with 11 bases in the middle. In DNA form, the CDR3 reads TGTGCCAGCAGCTCTCTAACCCTCACAGATACGCAGTATTTT. Translating it yields CASSSLTLTDTQYF.

The chain is built from TRBV18 and TRBJ1-3; D perhaps matches TRBD1 (6 bases). The germline V and J ends were trimmed by 3 bases and 2 bases, with 11 bases remaining between them. The CDR3 has 15 amino acids. Germline V gene sequence: CDR1 KGHSH, CDR2 LQKENI. The CDR3 DNA is TGTGCCAGCTCACCCAAGGACAGTCCTGGAAACACCATATATTTT. Encoded protein: CASSPKDSPGNTIYF.

V usage is TRBV19 and J usage is TRBJ2-5; D unresolved. V was cut by 9 bases and J by 5 bases, with 7 bases left in between. In germline, CDR1 is LNHDA, CDR2 SQIVND (reference sequence). CDR3 length: 10 amino acids. CDR3 nucleotide sequence: TGTGCCAGCGGTGAGGAGACCCAGTACTTC. It yields the protein CASGEETQYF.

V and J are TRBV6-5 and TRBJ1-1; the match to TRBD1 covers 7 bases. Germline lookup yields CDR1 MNHEY and CDR2 SVGAGI. The trim removed 6 bases at V and 6 bases at J, leaving 7 bases unmatched. This CDR3 contains 13 residues. The CDR3 DNA sequence: TGTGCCAGCAGCTTTACAGGGGTAGCTGAAGCTTTCTTT. Its protein is CASSFTGVAEAFF.

The chain carries TRBV7-2 and TRBJ2-1; possible D gene TRBD2, 5 bases. This CDR3 has 15 residues. From germline, CDR1 is SGHTA and CDR2 FQGNSA. The V and J ends lost 3 bases and 0 bases respectively, with 9 bases between them. In DNA form, the CDR3 reads TGTGCCAGCAGCTTGGACTTAGTCTCCTACAATGAGCAGTTCTTC. It is translated as CASSLDLVSYNEQFF.

This clone has just a few counts. The chain joins TRBV9 to TRBJ1-6, with D perhaps TRBD1 (5 bases). The CDR3 extends over 18 amino acids. Germline CDR1 is SGDLS and CDR2 is YYNGEE. V gave up 3 bases and J gave up 9 bases, with 25 bases separating them. The CDR3 nucleotides read TGTGCCAGCAGCGCGAGAGACGGGGGTATTGAATATGGTTCACCCCTCCACTTT. Protein product: CASSARDGGIEYGSPLHF. Full variable domain (rest looked up from reference TRBV9 and TRBJ1-6): DSGVTQTPKHLITATGQRVTLRCSPRSGDLSVYWYQQSLDQGLQFLIQYYNGEERAKGNILERFSAQQFPDLHSELNLSSLELGDSALYFCASSARDGGIEYGSPLHFGNGTRLTVT.

This clone was observed a handful of times. As DNA, the CDR3 is TGTGCCTTCAAAGGGAACACTGAAGCTTTCTTT. Translated: CAFKGNTEAFF. The chain employs TRBV30 and TRBJ1-1; no definite D call. This CDR3 comprises 11 residues. CDR1 GTSNPN and CDR2 SVGIG come from the germline V gene (reference sequence). The V and J ends lost 7 bases and 1 base respectively, with 7 bases between them.

The chain recombines TRBV11-3 with TRBJ2-1; D perhaps matches TRBD1 (6 bases). V was shortened by 5 bases and J by 5 bases, with 16 bases between the two germline ends. The CDR3 is 15 amino acids. Germline CDR1 SGHNT, CDR2 YENEEA. The CDR3 DNA follows: TGTGCCAGCAGCCCACAGACAGGACTGAACAATGAGCAGTTCTTC. As protein: CASSPQTGLNNEQFF.

A word on this clone: This CDR3 is also generated by other DNA sequences in the sample. The chain is built from TRBV25-1 and TRBJ1-1; D is unresolved. Trimming removed 0 bases at V and 5 bases at J, with 1 base between. Per germline, CDR1 MGHDK and CDR2 SYGVNS. This CDR3 is built from 11 residues. The CDR3 reads CASSEYTEAFF. The CDR3 nucleotides are TGTGCCAGCAGTGAATATACTGAAGCTTTCTTT.